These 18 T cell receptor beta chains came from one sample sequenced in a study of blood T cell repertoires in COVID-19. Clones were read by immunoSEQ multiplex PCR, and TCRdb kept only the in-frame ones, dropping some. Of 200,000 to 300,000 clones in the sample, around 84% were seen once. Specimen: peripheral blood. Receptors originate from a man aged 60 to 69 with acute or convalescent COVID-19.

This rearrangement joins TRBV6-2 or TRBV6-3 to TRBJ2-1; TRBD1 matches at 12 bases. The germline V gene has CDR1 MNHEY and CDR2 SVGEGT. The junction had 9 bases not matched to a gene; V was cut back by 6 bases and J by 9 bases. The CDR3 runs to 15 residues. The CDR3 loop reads CASSRDRGRSSEQFF. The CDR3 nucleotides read TGTGCCAGCAGCCGGGACAGGGGGCGTAGTAGTGAGCAGTTCTTC.

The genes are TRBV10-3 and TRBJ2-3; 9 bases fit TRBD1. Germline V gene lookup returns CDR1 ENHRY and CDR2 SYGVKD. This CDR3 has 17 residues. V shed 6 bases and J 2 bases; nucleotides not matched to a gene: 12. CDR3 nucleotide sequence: TGTGCCATCAGGCCCGCAATACAGGGGGCCAACACAGATACGCAGTATTTT. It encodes CAIRPAIQGANTDTQYF.

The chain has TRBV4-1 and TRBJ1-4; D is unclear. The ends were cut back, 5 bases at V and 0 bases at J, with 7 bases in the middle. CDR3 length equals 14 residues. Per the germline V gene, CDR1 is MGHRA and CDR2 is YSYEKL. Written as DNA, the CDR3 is TGCGCCAGCAGCACACATGCAACTAATGAAAAACTGTTTTTT. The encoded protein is CASSTHATNEKLFF.

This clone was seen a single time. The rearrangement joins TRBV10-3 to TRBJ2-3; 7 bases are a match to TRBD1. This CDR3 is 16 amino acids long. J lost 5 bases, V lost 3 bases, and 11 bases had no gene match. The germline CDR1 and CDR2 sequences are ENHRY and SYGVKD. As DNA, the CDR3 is TGTGCCATCAGTGAAGCCGGGACAGTGGGGCGAGATACGCAGTATTTT. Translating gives CAISEAGTVGRDTQYF.

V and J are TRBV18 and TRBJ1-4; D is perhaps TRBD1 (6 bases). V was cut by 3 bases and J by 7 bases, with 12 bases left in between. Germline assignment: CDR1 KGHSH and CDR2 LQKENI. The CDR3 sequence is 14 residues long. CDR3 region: CASSPAGAGEKLFF. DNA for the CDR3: TGTGCCAGCTCACCGGCGGGGGCAGGTGAAAAACTGTTTTTT. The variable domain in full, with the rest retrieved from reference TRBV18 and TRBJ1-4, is NAGVMQNPRHLVRRRGQEARLRCSPMKGHSHVYWYRQLPEEGLKFMVYLQKENIIDESGMPKERFSAEFPKEGPSILRIQQVVRGDSAAYFCASSPAGAGEKLFFGSGTQLSVL.

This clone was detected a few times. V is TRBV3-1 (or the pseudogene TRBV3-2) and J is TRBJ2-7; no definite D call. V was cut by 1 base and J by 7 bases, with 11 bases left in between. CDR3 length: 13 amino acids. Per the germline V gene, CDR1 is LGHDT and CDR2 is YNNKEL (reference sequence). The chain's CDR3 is CASSQVTPGEQYF. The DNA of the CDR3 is TGTGCCAGCAGCCAAGTCACCCCCGGTGAGCAGTACTTC.

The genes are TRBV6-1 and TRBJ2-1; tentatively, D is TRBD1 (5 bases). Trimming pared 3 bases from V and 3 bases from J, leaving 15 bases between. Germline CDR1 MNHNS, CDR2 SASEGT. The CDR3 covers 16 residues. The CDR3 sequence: CASSDPRVQYYNEQFF. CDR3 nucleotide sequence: TGTGCCAGCAGTGATCCCAGGGTTCAATACTACAATGAGCAGTTCTTC.

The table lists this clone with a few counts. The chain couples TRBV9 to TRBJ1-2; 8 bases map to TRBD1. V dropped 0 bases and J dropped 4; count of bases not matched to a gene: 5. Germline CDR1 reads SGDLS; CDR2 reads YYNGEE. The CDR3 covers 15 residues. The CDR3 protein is CASSVVAGGLYGYTF. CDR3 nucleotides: TGTGCCAGCAGCGTAGTGGCAGGGGGCCTCTATGGCTACACCTTC.

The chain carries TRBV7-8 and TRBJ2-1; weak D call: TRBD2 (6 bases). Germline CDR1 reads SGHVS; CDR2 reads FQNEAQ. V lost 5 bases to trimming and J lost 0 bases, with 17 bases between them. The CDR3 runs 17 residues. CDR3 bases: TGTGCCAGCAGCCAACCTCCACGGCGGGACTCCTACAATGAGCAGTTCTTC. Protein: CASSQPPRRDSYNEQFF. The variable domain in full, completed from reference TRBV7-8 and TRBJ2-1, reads GAGVSQSPRYKVAKRGQDVALRCDPISGHVSLFWYQQALGQGPEFLTYFQNEAQLDKSGLPSDRFFAERPEGSVSTLKIQRTQQEDSAVYLCASSQPPRRDSYNEQFFGPGTRLTVL.

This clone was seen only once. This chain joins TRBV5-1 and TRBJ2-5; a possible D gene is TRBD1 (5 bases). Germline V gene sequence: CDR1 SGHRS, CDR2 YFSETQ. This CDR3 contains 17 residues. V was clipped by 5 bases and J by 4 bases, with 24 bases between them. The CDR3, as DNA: TGCGCCAGCAGACTAACGAGACAGCAACGGCTGCGAGAGACCCAGTACTTC. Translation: CASRLTRQQRLRETQYF.

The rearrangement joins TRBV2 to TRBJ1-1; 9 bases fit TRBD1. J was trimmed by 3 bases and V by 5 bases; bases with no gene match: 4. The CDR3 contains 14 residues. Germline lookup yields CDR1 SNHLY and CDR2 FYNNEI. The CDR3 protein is CASSPRDRDTEAFF. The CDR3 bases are TGTGCCAGCAGTCCCCGGGACAGGGACACTGAAGCTTTCTTT.

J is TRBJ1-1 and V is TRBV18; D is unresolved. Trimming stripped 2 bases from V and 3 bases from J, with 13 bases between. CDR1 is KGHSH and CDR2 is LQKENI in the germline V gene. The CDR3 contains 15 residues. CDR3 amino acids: CASSPRQEGDTEAFF. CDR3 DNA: TGTGCCAGCTCACCAAGGCAGGAGGGAGACACTGAAGCTTTCTTT.

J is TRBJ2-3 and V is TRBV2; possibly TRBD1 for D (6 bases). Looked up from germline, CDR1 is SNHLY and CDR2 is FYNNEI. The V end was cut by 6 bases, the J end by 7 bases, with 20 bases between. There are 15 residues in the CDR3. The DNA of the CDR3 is TGTGCCAGCAGGCAAACAGGGATGCTTCCTCATACGCAGTATTTT. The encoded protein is CASRQTGMLPHTQYF.

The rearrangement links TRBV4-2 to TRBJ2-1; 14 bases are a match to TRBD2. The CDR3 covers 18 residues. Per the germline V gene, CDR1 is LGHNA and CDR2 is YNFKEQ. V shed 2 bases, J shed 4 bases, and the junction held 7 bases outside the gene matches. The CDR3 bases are TGTGCCAGCAGCCAACCCGGGACTAGCGGGGGTGTATACAATGAGCAGTTCTTC. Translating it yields CASSQPGTSGGVYNEQFF.

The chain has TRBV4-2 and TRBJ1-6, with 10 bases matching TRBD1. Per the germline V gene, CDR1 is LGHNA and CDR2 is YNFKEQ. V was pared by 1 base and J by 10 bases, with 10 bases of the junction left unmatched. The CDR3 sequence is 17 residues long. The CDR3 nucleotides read TGTGCCAGCAGCCAAGGAATCCGACAGGGGGCGCGGTCACCCCTCCACTTT. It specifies CASSQGIRQGARSPLHF.

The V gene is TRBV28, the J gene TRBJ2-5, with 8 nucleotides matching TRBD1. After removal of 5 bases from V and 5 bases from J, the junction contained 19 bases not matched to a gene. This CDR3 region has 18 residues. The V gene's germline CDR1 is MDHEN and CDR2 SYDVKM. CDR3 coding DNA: TGTGCCAGCAGTAGCCAAGGTTGGCGGACAGGGATCAGGGAGACCCAGTACTTC. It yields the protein CASSSQGWRTGIRETQYF.

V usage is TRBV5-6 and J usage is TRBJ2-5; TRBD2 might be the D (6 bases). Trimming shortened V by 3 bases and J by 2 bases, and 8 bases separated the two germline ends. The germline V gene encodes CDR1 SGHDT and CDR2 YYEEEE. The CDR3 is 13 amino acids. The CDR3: CASSSRGQETQYF. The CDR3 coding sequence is TGTGCCAGCAGCTCTCGGGGGCAAGAGACCCAGTACTTC.

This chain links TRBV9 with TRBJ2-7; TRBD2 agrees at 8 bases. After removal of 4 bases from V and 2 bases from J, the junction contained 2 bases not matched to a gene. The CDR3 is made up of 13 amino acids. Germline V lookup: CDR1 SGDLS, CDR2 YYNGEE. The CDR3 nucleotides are TGTGCCAGCAGCCTTAGCGGGACCTACGAGCAGTACTTC. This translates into CASSLSGTYEQYF.